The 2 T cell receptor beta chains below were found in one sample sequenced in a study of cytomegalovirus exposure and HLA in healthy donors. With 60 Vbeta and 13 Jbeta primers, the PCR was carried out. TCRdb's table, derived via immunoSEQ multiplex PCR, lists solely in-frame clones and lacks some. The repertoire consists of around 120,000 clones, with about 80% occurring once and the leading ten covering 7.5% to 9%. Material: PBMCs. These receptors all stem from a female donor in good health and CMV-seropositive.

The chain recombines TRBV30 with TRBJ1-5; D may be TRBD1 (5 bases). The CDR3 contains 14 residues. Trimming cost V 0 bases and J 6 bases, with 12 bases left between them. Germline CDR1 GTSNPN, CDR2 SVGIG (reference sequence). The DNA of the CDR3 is TGTGCCTGGAGTGTATGGGGGGGGAGTCAGCCCCAGCATTTT. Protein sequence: CAWSVWGGSQPQHF.

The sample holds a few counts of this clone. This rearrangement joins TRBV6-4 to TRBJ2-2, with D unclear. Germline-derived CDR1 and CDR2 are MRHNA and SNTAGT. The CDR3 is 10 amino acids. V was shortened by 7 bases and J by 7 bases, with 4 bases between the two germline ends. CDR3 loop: CASTCGELFF. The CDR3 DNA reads TGTGCCAGCACGTGCGGGGAGCTGTTTTTT.